Listed here are 29 T cell receptor beta chains from one sample, sequenced in a study of blood T cell repertoires in COVID-19. Libraries were prepared by immunoSEQ multiplex PCR; TCRdb keeps only in-frame clonotypes and omits some of them. Seen here are some 93,000 clones, roughly 87% observed once, and the top ten hold approximately 3.9%. The source material was peripheral blood. These receptors were obtained from a man in his 60s with acute or convalescent COVID-19.

This clone was found once. V is TRBV2 and J is TRBJ2-1; the D call may be TRBD1 or TRBD2 (7 bases each). Trimming removed 10 bases from V and 7 bases from J, with 14 bases in between. Germline V CDR1 and CDR2: SNHLY, FYNNEI. The CDR3 extends over 12 amino acids. The CDR3 bases are TGTGCCACCAGGGGGGGGTTAAATGAGCAGTTCTTC. This translates into CATRGGLNEQFF.

The sample holds one count of this clone. This chain links TRBV5-1 with TRBJ1-2; 7 nucleotides agree with TRBD1. V lost 3 bases, J lost 5 bases, and 7 bases stayed unmatched. CDR1 and CDR2 (germline): SGHRS, YFSETQ. The CDR3 has 14 amino acids. The CDR3 reads CASSSGQARYGYTF. As DNA, the CDR3 is TGCGCCAGCAGCTCCGGACAGGCTCGTTATGGCTACACCTTC.

V usage is TRBV5-1 and J usage is TRBJ2-2; D not resolved. V gave up 2 bases and J gave up 6 bases, with 8 bases separating them. The CDR3 spans 13 residues. Germline CDR1 SGHRS, CDR2 YFSETQ. DNA of the CDR3: TGCGCCAGCAGCTTAAGGAGTGCCGGGGAGCTGTTTTTT. Translating it yields CASSLRSAGELFF.

This clone was recorded once. CDR3 bases: TGTGCCAGCGCCCCCCGGACTAGCGGGAAGGATACGCAGTATTTT. It is translated as CASAPRTSGKDTQYF. V usage is TRBV27 and J usage is TRBJ2-3, with TRBD2 matching 12 bases. The CDR3 is 15 amino acids. Germline V gives CDR1 MNHEY, CDR2 SMNVEV (reference sequence). Losses at the gene ends were 8 bases for V and 6 bases for J; bases not matched to a gene: 9.

This clone was observed a single time. The chain recombines TRBV19 with TRBJ2-1, with a possible D match to TRBD1 (6 bases). The germline V gene encodes CDR1 LNHDA and CDR2 SQIVND (reference sequence). The V and J ends lost 5 bases and 0 bases respectively, with 8 bases between them. The CDR3 totals 14 residues. In nucleotides, the CDR3 is TGTGCCAGTAGTGGCAGGGGCTCCTACAATGAGCAGTTCTTC. Its translation is CASSGRGSYNEQFF.

The chain combines TRBV18 with TRBJ2-2; D may be TRBD2 (6 bases). The CDR3 totals 15 residues. Deletions cut 6 bases from V and 8 bases from J, with 19 bases between. The germline V gene has CDR1 KGHSH and CDR2 LQKENI. The CDR3 DNA reads as TGTGCCAGCTCTCCGGCGATAGCGGTTAAGGGGGAGCTGTTTTTT. The encoded protein is CASSPAIAVKGELFF.

The V and J genes are TRBV11-2 and TRBJ2-5, with 9 bases lining up with TRBD1. Losses at the gene ends were 5 bases for V and 4 bases for J; bases not matched to a gene: 5. This CDR3 has 14 residues. Germline CDR1 is SGHAT and CDR2 is FQNNGV. CDR3 sequence (DNA): TGTGCCAGCAGCCCCGGACAGGGGCGAGAGACCCAGTACTTC. Protein sequence: CASSPGQGRETQYF.

The chain combines TRBV7-2 with TRBJ2-5, with D perhaps matching TRBD1 (5 bases). The CDR3 loop spans 14 amino acids. The germline CDR1 and CDR2 sequences are SGHTA and FQGNSA. V lost 4 bases to trimming and J lost 2 bases, with 11 bases between them. The CDR3 bases are TGTGCCAGCAGCTCTACAGGTTTGCAAGAGACCCAGTACTTC. Translated, it gives CASSSTGLQETQYF. The full variable domain, its missing parts supplied by reference TRBV7-2 and TRBJ2-5, is GAGVSQSPSNKVTEKGKDVELRCDPISGHTALYWYRQSLGQGLEFLIYFQGNSAPDKSGLPSDRFSAERTGGSVSTLTIQRTQQEDSAVYLCASSSTGLQETQYFGPGTRLLVL.

Concerning this clone itself: The junction departs from germline at one end; a sequencing error may be responsible. The chain combines TRBV7-7 with TRBJ2-1; TRBD2 aligns across 11 bases. This CDR3 is built from 14 residues. Germline V gene data show CDR1 as SSHAT and CDR2 as FNYEAQ (reference sequence). For the CDR3, the DNA is TGTGCTAGCAGCTTAGGTAGCGGGGGGGCTGAGCAGTTCTTC. Translation gives CASSLGSGGAEQFF.

The chain uses TRBV5-4 and TRBJ2-2, with D tentatively TRBD1 (6 bases). Germline-derived CDR1 and CDR2 are SGHNT and YYREEE (reference sequence). The CDR3 runs to 15 residues. V dropped 6 bases and J dropped 7 bases, with 19 bases sitting between them. CDR3 amino acids: CASNNQQGTSGELFF. DNA of the CDR3: TGTGCCAGCAACAACCAACAGGGAACCAGCGGGGAGCTGTTTTTT.

This chain links TRBV30 with TRBJ2-2; no reliable D call. CDR1 is GTSNPN, CDR2 SVGIG, per germline (reference sequence). This CDR3 spans 13 amino acids. V was pared by 0 bases and J by 6 bases, with 8 bases between. The CDR3 bases are TGTGCCTGGAGTGTTCTAGATGCCGGGGAGCTGTTTTTT. It codes for CAWSVLDAGELFF.

This chain uses TRBV7-2 with TRBJ1-5; the D gene is possibly TRBD1 (5 bases). The germline CDR1 and CDR2 sequences are SGHTA and FQGNSA. V dropped 4 bases and J dropped 3 bases, with 10 bases sitting between them. The CDR3 contains 14 residues. CDR3 DNA: TGTGCCAGCAGCTCCCGACAGCACAATCAGCCCCAGCATTTT. Its translation: CASSSRQHNQPQHF.

V is TRBV15 and J is TRBJ1-2; TRBD1 matches at 7 bases. Germline CDR1 is LNHNV and CDR2 is YYDKDF (reference sequence). With V trimmed by 0 bases and J by 7 bases, 8 bases remained unmatched. The CDR3 totals 15 residues. The CDR3 loop is CATSRDGQAPGGYTF. CDR3 coding DNA: TGTGCCACCAGCAGAGATGGACAGGCCCCCGGTGGCTACACCTTC.

The rearrangement links TRBV7-3 to TRBJ2-2; D is undetermined. Per germline, CDR1 SGHTA and CDR2 FQGTGA. This CDR3 is built from 15 residues. Trimming removed 3 bases from V and 0 bases from J, with 8 bases in between. CDR3 in DNA: TGTGCCAGCAGCTTGGGCAGAGCGAACACCGGGGAGCTGTTTTTT. Its translation is CASSLGRANTGELFF. Full variable domain (rest looked up from reference TRBV7-3 and TRBJ2-2): GAGVSQTPSNKVTEKGKYVELRCDPISGHTALYWYRQSLGQGPEFLIYFQGTGAADDSGLPNDRFFAVRPEGSVSTLKIQRTERGDSAVYLCASSLGRANTGELFFGEGSRLTVL.

Relative to its sample, this clone is medium-sized. The chain uses TRBV12-3 or TRBV12-4 and TRBJ1-2; D might be TRBD1 (6 bases). This CDR3 contains 13 residues. The V end was cut by 5 bases, the J end by 9 bases, with 16 bases between. The CDR3 protein is CASSAGTNGRYTF. The CDR3 DNA is TGTGCCAGCAGTGCCGGGACAAACGGCCGCTACACCTTC.

The table lists this clone with a count of one. The chain employs TRBV5-1 and TRBJ2-7; 13 positions match TRBD2. The length of the CDR3 is 16 residues. Germline V lookup: CDR1 SGHRS, CDR2 YFSETQ. Losses at the gene ends were 3 bases for V and 3 bases for J; bases not matched to a gene: 6. The CDR3 here is CASSSGLAGEIYEQYF. The CDR3 nucleotides are TGCGCCAGCAGCTCCGGACTAGCGGGAGAAATCTACGAGCAGTACTTC.

This clone was picked up one time. The genes are TRBV27 and TRBJ1-1, with D unresolved. CDR3 length: 13 amino acids. Germline lookup yields CDR1 MNHEY and CDR2 SMNVEV (reference sequence). Trimming shortened V by 5 bases and J by 4 bases, and 11 bases separated the two germline ends. Here the CDR3 DNA reads TGTGCCAGCAGTGGAGGGAGGTCCACTGAAGCTTTCTTT. It codes for CASSGGRSTEAFF.

The rearrangement links TRBV21-1 to TRBJ2-7; the table calls TRBD2, which could not be checked here. TRBV21-1 is a pseudogene locus. The CDR3 runs to 17 residues. The CDR3 loop is CATARADSGRGAYEQYF. The CDR3 DNA is TGTGCCACCGCAAGGGCCGACAGCGGGAGAGGAGCCTACGAGCAGTACTTC.

The chain employs TRBV4-3 and TRBJ1-1; no clear D. The germline V and J ends were trimmed by 0 bases and 4 bases, with 12 bases remaining between them. This CDR3 contains 15 residues. The germline V gene has CDR1 LGHNA and CDR2 YSLEER. CDR3 nucleotides: TGCGCCAGCAGCCAAGATAATCGGCGGGGCACTGAAGCTTTCTTT. Amino acid sequence: CASSQDNRRGTEAFF.

The chain is built from TRBV7-2 and TRBJ1-2; D is perhaps TRBD1 (6 bases). CDR1 SGHTA and CDR2 FQGNSA come from the germline V gene. The CDR3 contains 15 residues. The germline V and J ends were trimmed by 1 base and 4 bases, with 13 bases remaining between them. The CDR3 DNA reads TGTGCCAGCAGCTTAGATTCAGGGGCCCTCTATGGCTACACCTTC. Translated, it gives CASSLDSGALYGYTF.

This chain connects TRBV18 to TRBJ1-2; 8 bases are a match to TRBD1. The CDR3 covers 14 residues. J gave up 7 bases and V 2 bases, and 6 bases lay outside the gene matches. From germline, CDR1 is KGHSH and CDR2 LQKENI. The CDR3 loop is CASSPGTGETGYTF. CDR3 coding DNA: TGTGCCAGCTCACCAGGGACAGGCGAGACTGGCTACACCTTC.

This chain uses TRBV28 with TRBJ1-5, with 8 nucleotides matching TRBD1. From germline, CDR1 is MDHEN and CDR2 SYDVKM. Losses at the gene ends were 5 bases for V and 2 bases for J; bases not matched to a gene: 2. The CDR3 runs to 14 residues. The CDR3 reads CASSLDRGNQPQHF. The CDR3 nucleotides read TGTGCCAGCAGTCTGGACAGGGGCAATCAGCCCCAGCATTTT.

The chain links TRBV11-2 to TRBJ2-2, with TRBD1 matching 11 bases. This CDR3 contains 15 residues. Per the germline V gene, CDR1 is SGHAT and CDR2 is FQNNGV. The V and J ends lost 4 bases and 6 bases, in that order; junction bases with no gene match: 4. The CDR3: CASSWDRGNAGELFF. In DNA, the CDR3 is TGTGCCAGCAGCTGGGACAGGGGGAATGCCGGGGAGCTGTTTTTT.

In its sample, this clone was seen a few times. This chain joins TRBV2 and TRBJ1-5; D uncertain. The CDR3 is 12 residues long. Germline V lookup: CDR1 SNHLY, CDR2 FYNNEI. The V end lost 5 bases, the J end lost 4 bases, and 6 bases lay between the germline ends. CDR3 nucleotides: TGTGCCAGCAGTCAGGTAAATCAGCCCCAGCATTTT. This gives the protein CASSQVNQPQHF.

A single count supports this clone. The rearrangement uses TRBV11-1 and TRBJ2-3; D unclear. Germline assignment: CDR1 SGHAT and CDR2 FQDESV (reference sequence). The CDR3 covers 13 residues. Trimming removed 5 bases from V and 6 bases from J, with 12 bases in between. This CDR3 reads CASSTQPRDTQYF. Here the CDR3 DNA reads TGTGCCAGCAGCACCCAACCTCGGGATACGCAGTATTTT. The full variable domain, rest sourced from reference TRBV11-1 and TRBJ2-3, is EAEVAQSPRYKITEKSQAVAFWCDPISGHATLYWYRQILGQGPELLVQFQDESVVDDSQLPKDRFSAERLKGVDSTLKIQPAELGDSAMYLCASSTQPRDTQYFGPGTRLTVL.

This clone was found once. This chain connects TRBV6-2 or TRBV6-3 to TRBJ1-2; the D gene is possibly TRBD1 (5 bases). The CDR3 consists of 17 residues. V lost 0 bases to trimming and J lost 4 bases, with 18 bases between them. CDR1 and CDR2 (germline): MNHEY, SVGEGT. The CDR3 DNA follows: TGTGCCAGCAGTTACTCGATTAGGCTACGACAGAGCTATGGCTACACCTTC. Protein product: CASSYSIRLRQSYGYTF.

This chain joins TRBV3-1 (or the pseudogene TRBV3-2) and TRBJ1-2, with a possible D match to TRBD1 (6 bases). The CDR3 totals 17 residues. Germline CDR1 reads LGHDT; CDR2 reads YNNKEL (reference sequence). The V and J ends lost 1 base and 4 bases respectively, with 19 bases between them. The CDR3 reads CASSQAFGQPVGYGYTF. DNA for the CDR3: TGTGCCAGCAGCCAAGCCTTTGGACAGCCCGTCGGCTATGGCTACACCTTC.

The J gene is TRBJ1-5, the V gene TRBV21-1; the table's D call TRBD1 went unverified against the DNA. TRBV21-1 is noted as a pseudogene. This CDR3 region has 15 residues. The CDR3 bases are TGTGCCAGCAGCAAAGTTACCAGGGGATATCAGCCCCAGCATTTT. Residues: CASSKVTRGYQPQHF.

This chain links TRBV13 with TRBJ2-3; a possible D gene is TRBD2 (6 bases). The CDR3 totals 16 residues. V lost 6 bases and J lost 0, with 16 bases in between. The V gene's germline CDR1 is PRHDT and CDR2 FYEKMQ (reference sequence). The CDR3 coding sequence is TGTGCCAGCAGTCGGGCCAGCGGGCTTAGCACAGATACGCAGTATTTT. Amino acids: CASSRASGLSTDTQYF.